This section outlines one T cell receptor (beta chain) sequence together with its context. The source of the sample is a study of T cells in Graves' hyperthyroidism and ophthalmopathy. Study overall: Before any treatment, at initial diagnosis, peripheral blood was collected.

V was cut by 1 base and J by 3 bases, with 12 bases left in between. The CDR3 runs 15 residues. TCR beta CDR3 regions were amplified from RNA. TCR CDR3 regions were first amplified by RT-PCR with HTBI primers. TCRdb re-called the multiplex PCR reads through MiXCR, storing one row per CDR3 protein. The data show around 520,000 distinct CDR3 sequences, with around a quarter seen just once and about 11% held by the top ten. This TCR derives from a woman aged 25-40 years with Graves' ophthalmopathy. The rearrangement uses TRBV12-3 or TRBV12-4 and TRBJ2-5, with D tentatively TRBD1 or TRBD2 (6 bases each). The material sequenced was blood. The CDR3 spells CASSLGLGGKETQYF. For the CDR3, the DNA is TGTGCCAGCAGTTTAGGTCTAGGGGGGAAAGAGACCCAGTACTTC.